A single sample gave rise to the 28 T cell receptor beta chains below, sequenced in a study of blood T cells in healthy people across ages. PCR was performed a second time for about 7 to 11 cycles using a sample-barcoded 5' primer and a J-beta primer mix. TCRdb re-called the 5' RACE reads through MiXCR, storing one row per CDR3 protein. The table lists 850,000 to 1,100,000 distinct CDR3 sequences, 30% to 40% of them singletons. Sequenced: blood. The source is a man between 18 and 35 years old in good health.

The sample holds a few counts of this clonotype. CDR3 region: CASSSGTYLGETQYF. DNA of the CDR3: TGTGCCAGCAGTTCAGGGACCTACTTGGGAGAGACCCAGTACTTC. The chain is built from TRBV28 and TRBJ2-5, with D perhaps given as TRBD1 or TRBD2 (5 bases each). Germline CDR1 reads MDHEN; CDR2 reads SYDVKM. Trimming cost V 4 bases and J 4 bases, with 16 bases left between them. The CDR3 is 15 residues long.

As concerns this clonotype: Relative to the germline gene, one junction end is altered; a read error may explain this. The chain recombines TRBV13 with TRBJ2-5; D uncertain. Germline V gene lookup returns CDR1 PRHDT and CDR2 FYEKMQ (reference sequence). The CDR3 consists of 12 residues. The CDR3 protein is CASSLESETRYF. The CDR3 bases are TGTGCCAGCAGCTTAGAGTCAGAGACCCGGTACTTC.

The genes are TRBV2 and TRBJ1-2; D may be TRBD1 (5 bases). V lost 6 bases, J lost 4 bases, and 18 bases lay in between. Germline CDR1 SNHLY, CDR2 FYNNEI. The CDR3 is 15 amino acids. The CDR3 nucleotides read TGTGCCAGCAGCGACTTTAGGGGCGCAGGCTATGGCTACACCTTC. Amino acids: CASSDFRGAGYGYTF.

This clonotype was counted a few times. This rearrangement joins TRBV19 to TRBJ2-1; 7 bases line up with TRBD1. The germline gives CDR1 LNHDA, CDR2 SQIVND (reference sequence). Losses at the gene ends were 9 bases for V and 2 bases for J; bases not matched to a gene: 10. This CDR3 has 15 residues. The CDR3 reads CASRRQGDPYNEQFF. The DNA of the CDR3 is TGTGCCAGCCGGCGACAGGGTGATCCCTACAATGAGCAGTTCTTC.

The rearrangement links TRBV4-2 to TRBJ1-4; 11 bases fit TRBD1. This CDR3 is built from 17 residues. With 3 bases clipped from V and 6 bases from J, the junction kept 9 bases outside the gene matches. CDR1 LGHNA and CDR2 YNFKEQ come from the germline V gene. The CDR3 bases are TGTGCCAGCAGCCAGGGACAGGGGGGGCTTATGGATGAAAAACTGTTTTTT. Residues: CASSQGQGGLMDEKLFF.

The V call is TRBV6-5, the J call TRBJ1-6, with D perhaps matching TRBD1 (5 bases). The ends were cut back, 0 bases at V and 6 bases at J, with 18 bases in the middle. The CDR3 loop spans 18 amino acids. Germline values: CDR1 MNHEY, CDR2 SVGAGI. In nucleotides, the CDR3 is TGTGCCAGCAGTTACTCGAGTTTATTGTCTGGGACTAATTCACCCCTCCACTTT. Amino acid sequence: CASSYSSLLSGTNSPLHF.

V usage is TRBV6-2 or TRBV6-3 and J usage is TRBJ1-4; D ambiguous. Between the trimmed V and J ends, which lost 6 bases and 8 bases, there was a span of 13 bases. Germline-derived CDR1 and CDR2 are MNHEY and SVGEGT. The CDR3 consists of 13 residues. CDR3 region: CASRAEFTEKLFF. CDR3 nucleotide sequence: TGTGCCAGCAGAGCGGAGTTCACCGAAAAACTGTTTTTT.

This clonotype occurred a few times. The chain couples TRBV7-3 to TRBJ2-7; D is unclear. The CDR3 loop spans 12 amino acids. The germline V gene encodes CDR1 SGHTA and CDR2 FQGTGA. The ends were cut back, 0 bases at V and 6 bases at J, with 6 bases in the middle. CDR3 DNA sequence: TGTGCCAGCAGCTTAACCTCACGCGAGCAGTACTTC. Translating it yields CASSLTSREQYF.

This clonotype was picked up many times. The chain couples TRBV12-3 or TRBV12-4 to TRBJ2-3; the D gene is possibly TRBD2 (6 bases). This CDR3 has 17 amino acids. Trimming left V 5 bases short and J 8 bases short, with 26 bases between. The CDR3 loop reads CASSPLGGDWSVGTQYF. The CDR3 DNA follows: TGTGCCAGCAGTCCCCTAGGCGGGGATTGGTCTGTGGGTACGCAGTATTTT.

This clonotype occurred once. Being one base from a much bigger clone, this may be a read error. The chain carries TRBV4-3 and TRBJ2-5, with TRBD1 identical over 12 bases. The V gene's germline CDR1 is LGHNA and CDR2 YSLEER. There are 20 residues in the CDR3. Trimming removed 4 bases from V and 11 bases from J; junction bases left unmatched: 26. CDR3 loop: CASSPYLTGTGGLSYNEQYF. For the CDR3, the DNA is TGCGCCAGCAGCCCCTACCTCACAGGGACAGGGGGCCTCTCCTACAATGAGCAGTACTTC.

The CDR3 protein is CASSYSLGSGGDEQFF. As DNA, the CDR3 is TGTGCCAGCAGTTACAGTCTGGGTAGCGGGGGCGATGAGCAGTTCTTC. V gene TRBV6-2 or TRBV6-3 combines with J gene TRBJ2-1, with TRBD2 identical over 9 bases. Unmatched junction bases numbered 10, after V lost 2 bases and J lost 8 bases. The CDR3 consists of 16 residues. Per germline, CDR1 MNHEY and CDR2 SVGEGT.

V usage is TRBV4-3 and J usage is TRBJ1-6; no clear D. The germline V and J ends were trimmed by 0 bases and 7 bases, with 10 bases remaining between them. The CDR3 is 15 amino acids. Germline assignment: CDR1 LGHNA and CDR2 YSLEER. The CDR3 DNA sequence: TGCGCCAGCAGCCAAGATATGACCTCAAATTCACCCCTCCACTTT. This codes for CASSQDMTSNSPLHF.

This chain uses TRBV7-2 with TRBJ2-1; weak D call: TRBD1 (5 bases). Trimming stripped 5 bases from V and 5 bases from J, with 19 bases between. The CDR3 covers 16 residues. Germline loops: CDR1 SGHTA, CDR2 FQGNSA. The CDR3 DNA sequence: TGTGCCAGCAGCCCCTCGCAGGGAAGAGTCAACAATGAGCAGTTCTTC. It specifies CASSPSQGRVNNEQFF.

The chain combines TRBV29-1 with TRBJ1-3; no firm D call. Germline V CDR1 and CDR2: SQVTM, ANQGSEA. V lost 5 bases and J lost 8, with 10 bases in between. CDR3 length equals 11 residues. The DNA of the CDR3 is TGCAGCGTTTCTGTGGGAGACACCATATATTTT. Amino acids: CSVSVGDTIYF.

The genes are TRBV28 and TRBJ1-2, with 7 bases lining up with TRBD1. Trimming at V came to 2 bases and at J to 8 bases, leaving 14 bases not matched to a gene. The CDR3 extends over 16 amino acids. Germline CDR1 reads MDHEN; CDR2 reads SYDVKM. The DNA of the CDR3 is TGTGCCAGCAGTTTAGAGTGGGGGGGCGACAGGGACGGCTACACCTTC. Translated, it gives CASSLEWGGDRDGYTF.

V is TRBV5-1 and J is TRBJ1-1; a possible D gene is TRBD1 (5 bases). This CDR3 contains 17 residues. In germline, CDR1 is SGHRS, CDR2 YFSETQ. Trimming left V 0 bases short and J 2 bases short, with 17 bases between. The CDR3 here is CASSLGGPTGINTEAFF. CDR3 nucleotide sequence: TGCGCCAGCAGCTTGGGTGGTCCAACAGGTATAAACACTGAAGCTTTCTTT.

The chain carries TRBV5-6 and TRBJ2-7; the D gene is possibly TRBD1 (6 bases). V gave up 4 bases and J gave up 4 bases, with 18 bases separating them. The CDR3 has 15 residues. Per the germline V gene, CDR1 is SGHDT and CDR2 is YYEEEE. The CDR3 coding sequence is TGTGCCAGCAGCGGTACAGGGTTACTGCTGTACGAGCAGTACTTC. Its protein product is CASSGTGLLLYEQYF.

This clonotype appeared a few times. The J gene is TRBJ1-2, the V gene TRBV12-3 or TRBV12-4; perhaps TRBD1 as D (5 bases). The CDR3 covers 15 residues. The V end was cut by 5 bases, the J end by 6 bases, with 19 bases between. CDR3 in DNA: TGTGCCAGCAGTCCAGGGCTGGAAGGGATCCATGGCTACACCTTC. Encoded protein: CASSPGLEGIHGYTF.

V and J are TRBV28 and TRBJ2-5; 9 positions match TRBD2. The CDR3 is 16 residues long. Germline assignment: CDR1 MDHEN and CDR2 SYDVKM. Unmatched junction bases numbered 17, after V lost 4 bases and J lost 11 bases. CDR3 bases: TGTGCCAGCAGTTCCCCGGCGGGGGGGCTAATCTCTGAGCAGTACTTC. Protein: CASSSPAGGLISEQYF. Complete variable domain (other parts from reference TRBV28 and TRBJ2-5): DVKVTQSSRYLVKRTGEKVFLECVQDMDHENMFWYRQDPGLGLRLIYFSYDVKMKEKGDIPEGYSVSREKKERFSLILESASTNQTSMYLCASSSPAGGLISEQYFGPGTRLLVL.

This clonotype was detected only a few times. The J gene is TRBJ2-1, the V gene TRBV20-1; possibly TRBD2 for D (7 bases). Germline V gives CDR1 DFQATT, CDR2 SNEGSKA (reference sequence). This CDR3 spans 17 amino acids. The germline V and J ends were trimmed by 3 bases and 1 base, with 19 bases remaining between them. The CDR3 protein is CSARKRGGVGSYNEQFF. The CDR3, as DNA: TGCAGTGCTAGGAAAAGGGGGGGCGTGGGATCCTACAATGAGCAGTTCTTC.

This chain links TRBV2 with TRBJ2-5; D remains unclear. Trimming cost V 6 bases and J 0 bases, with 11 bases left between them. CDR1 is SNHLY and CDR2 is FYNNEI in the germline V gene. The CDR3 has 14 amino acids. CDR3 DNA: TGTGCCAGCAGACCTACAGAGTACCAAGAGACCCAGTACTTC. Translation: CASRPTEYQETQYF.

This clonotype was seen more than once but under ten times. The chain is built from TRBV29-1 and TRBJ2-5; 8 positions agree with TRBD1. V lost 7 bases and J lost 1; bases outside the gene matches: 2. Germline V lookup: CDR1 SQVTM, CDR2 ANQGSEA. The length of the CDR3 is 12 residues. In DNA, the CDR3 is TGCAGCGCAGGGGGCTCCCAAGAGACCCAGTACTTC. Translating it yields CSAGGSQETQYF.

Worth noting for this clonotype: Germline is not matched at one junction end, which may reflect a read error. V gene TRBV6-2 or TRBV6-3 combines with J gene TRBJ2-3; 7 positions agree with TRBD1. The CDR3 length is 15 residues. Germline V lookup: CDR1 MNHEY, CDR2 SVGEGT. DNA of the CDR3: TGTGCCAGTGTGACAGGGTTTGGACTCACAGATGCGCAGTATTTT. It is translated as CASVTGFGLTDAQYF.

A note on this clonotype: The CDR3 carries no conserved terminal phenylalanine or tryptophan, so it likely arises from a read error. The rearrangement joins TRBV20-1 to TRBJ1-5, with D perhaps TRBD1 (6 bases). Trimming left V 6 bases short and J 4 bases short, with 16 bases between. CDR1 and CDR2 (germline): DFQATT, SNEGSKA (reference sequence). The CDR3 spans 14 residues. The CDR3 DNA reads TGCAGTGCGACCAGGGGAATTGGAAATCAGCCCCAGCATTCT. Translated, it gives CSATRGIGNQPQHS.

J is TRBJ2-7 and V is TRBV5-1; 8 bases fit TRBD1. Germline-derived CDR1 and CDR2 are SGHRS and YFSETQ. V lost 4 bases, J lost 1 base, and 16 bases stayed unmatched. The CDR3 length is 18 residues. CDR3 in amino acids: CASSPRVTGGKTSYEQYF. CDR3 coding DNA: TGCGCCAGCAGCCCTAGAGTTACAGGGGGAAAAACTTCCTACGAGCAGTACTTC.

The V call is TRBV20-1, the J call TRBJ2-2; D is ambiguous. This CDR3 spans 12 amino acids. The V and J ends lost 6 bases and 6 bases respectively, with 11 bases between them. The germline gives CDR1 DFQATT, CDR2 SNEGSKA (reference sequence). The CDR3 DNA is TGCAGTGCGGCAGAAGTCCCCGGGGAGCTGTTTTTT. Residues: CSAAEVPGELFF.

This clonotype was found many times. The chain carries TRBV2 and TRBJ2-5; 8 bases line up with TRBD1. The CDR3 is 13 residues long. Germline values: CDR1 SNHLY, CDR2 FYNNEI. With 4 bases clipped from V and 5 bases from J, the junction kept 3 bases outside the gene matches. The DNA of the CDR3 is TGTGCCAGCAGTGTGGACAGGGAGGAGACCCAGTACTTC. Translation gives CASSVDREETQYF.

This clonotype has only a few counts. V usage is TRBV2 and J usage is TRBJ1-6; no clear D. Germline assignment: CDR1 SNHLY and CDR2 FYNNEI. With 7 bases removed from V and 2 bases from J, the gap between germline ends came to 9 bases. The CDR3 covers 14 residues. CDR3 sequence: CASMEQTYNSPLHF. CDR3 sequence (DNA): TGTGCCAGCATGGAGCAGACCTATAATTCACCCCTCCACTTT.